The rows below give T cell receptor beta chains drawn from one sample of a study of cytomegalovirus exposure and HLA in healthy donors. TCRdb keeps only in-frame clones here, not all; method: immunoSEQ multiplex PCR. The table lists more than 120,000 clones, approximately 90% of them singletons. The specimen sequenced was PBMCs. The receptors here all came from a man between 18 and 29 years old in good health and CMV-seropositive. Both conserved end residues are part of each CDR3. The order of the fields is D gene, clone size, J gene, V gene, CDR3 protein, CDR3 DNA. D genes are given only for firm matches. Clone size appears in some rows only: once, few, many, or a class for an expanded clone.

NA,NA,TRBJ1-1,TRBV7-2,CASSLPTGRGTEAFF,TGTGCCAGCAGCTTACCGACAGGCCGGGGCACTGAAGCTTTCTTT
TRBD1,NA,TRBJ1-1,TRBV10-3,CAISQSGTVNTEAFF,TGTGCCATCAGCCAATCCGGGACAGTGAACACTGAAGCTTTCTTT
NA,NA,TRBJ1-1,TRBV6-1,CASILGSYGSQAFF,TGTGCCAGCATTCTAGGATCTTACGGGTCTCAAGCTTTCTTT
NA,NA,TRBJ1-5,TRBV25-1,CASSDRVGNQPQHF,TGTGCCAGCAGTGACAGGGTCGGGAATCAGCCCCAGCATTTT
TRBD2,NA,TRBJ2-3,TRBV5-6,CASSLSSGYTDTQYF,TGTGCCAGCAGCTTGAGTAGCGGGTACACAGATACGCAGTATTTT
NA,NA,TRBJ1-5,TRBV28,CASQTGGATSNQPQHF,TGTGCCAGCCAAACGGGAGGGGCGACGAGCAATCAGCCCCAGCATTTT
NA,NA,TRBJ1-4,TRBV30,CAWSGGRGVELFF,TGTGCCTGGAGTGGAGGGAGGGGTGTGGAACTGTTTTTT
NA,NA,TRBJ1-1,TRBV19,CASSIDPIGGFEAFF,TGTGCCAGTAGTATAGACCCTATAGGAGGATTTGAAGCTTTCTTT
NA,NA,TRBJ1-1,TRBV6-1,CASIIQGTEAFF,TGTGCCAGCATTATCCAGGGCACTGAAGCTTTCTTT
TRBD1,NA,TRBJ1-3,TRBV7-9,CASSQGQYSGNTIYF,TGTGCCAGCAGCCAGGGACAGTACTCTGGAAACACCATATATTTT
NA,NA,TRBJ1-6,TRBV5-6,CASTQGAVGNSPLHF,TGTGCCAGCACGCAAGGGGCAGTAGGAAATTCACCCCTCCACTTT
NA,NA,TRBJ2-1,TRBV6-1,CASLLYEQFF,TGTGCCAGCCTGTTATATGAGCAGTTCTTC
TRBD2,many,TRBJ2-3,TRBV6-4,CASSDSASGNTDTQYF,TGTGCCAGCAGTGACTCGGCTAGCGGGAACACAGATACGCAGTATTTT